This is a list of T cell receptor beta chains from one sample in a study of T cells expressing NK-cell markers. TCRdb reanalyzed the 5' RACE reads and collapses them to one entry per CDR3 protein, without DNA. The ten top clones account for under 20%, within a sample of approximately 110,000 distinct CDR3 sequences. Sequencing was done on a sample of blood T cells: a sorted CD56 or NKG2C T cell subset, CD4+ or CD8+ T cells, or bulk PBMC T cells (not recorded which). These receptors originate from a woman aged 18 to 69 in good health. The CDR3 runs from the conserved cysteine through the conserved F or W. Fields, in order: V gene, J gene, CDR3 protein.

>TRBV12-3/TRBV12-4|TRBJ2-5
CASSFVRAQETQYF
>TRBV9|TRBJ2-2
CASSSHRGRAGELFF
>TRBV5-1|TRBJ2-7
CASSGDRSYEQYF
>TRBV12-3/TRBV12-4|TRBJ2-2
CASIGTSNTGELFF
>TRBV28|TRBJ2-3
CASSSNRGRSGPWATDTQYF
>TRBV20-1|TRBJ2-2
CSARGDKGKTNTGELFF
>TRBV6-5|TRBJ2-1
CASSYTRRNEQFF
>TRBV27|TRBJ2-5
CASLYGDQETQYF
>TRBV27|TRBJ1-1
CASSLVTGNTEAFF
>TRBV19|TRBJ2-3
CASATGPDTQYF
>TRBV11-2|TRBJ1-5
CASSLGGSGPQHF
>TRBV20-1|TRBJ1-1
CSASSEDTEAFF
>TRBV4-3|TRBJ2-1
CPSSHAGYEQFF
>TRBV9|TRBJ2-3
CASSVEGGDGRDTQYF
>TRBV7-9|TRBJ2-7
CASSLSDTFYEQYF
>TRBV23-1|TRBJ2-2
CASPAGTVIYTGELFF
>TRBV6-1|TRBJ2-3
CASREWTGATDTQYF
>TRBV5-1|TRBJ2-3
CASSLVEGIRTDTQYF
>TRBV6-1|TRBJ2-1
CASSPLAGTDNEQFF
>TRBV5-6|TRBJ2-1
CASSLAKSYNEQFF
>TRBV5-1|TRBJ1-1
CASSFGRATEAFF
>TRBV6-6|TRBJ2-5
CACHDGRGETQYF